This T cell receptor beta chain emerged from a study of shared T cell receptors in the human thymus. Profiling relied on immunoSEQ multiplex PCR, and the TCRdb table lists in-frame clones only, not all of them. In the table there are 640,000 or so clones, about 90% of which are singletons. The CDR3 runs to 15 residues. The V and J ends lost 6 bases and 5 bases respectively, with 20 bases between them. CDR1 is SGHDT, CDR2 YYEEEE, per germline. This sample also appeared in a second study, on human thymus T cells. That source notes: Thymus was obtained from resections taken during corrective heart surgery. Thymic and blood repertoires appeared to carry a bias in their V and J gene usage. Related research reported highly overlapping thymic repertoires among unrelated individuals.

The sample comprised thymocytes. This receptor was obtained from a boy under two years old with a congenital heart defect. The V gene is TRBV5-6, the J gene TRBJ1-1, with D unresolved. CDR3 nucleotide sequence: TGTGCCAGCACCCAGAAAGCGGGGTCTCGGACTGAAGCTTTCTTT. Translated, it gives CASTQKAGSRTEAFF.